One and the same sample provided the 2 T cell receptor beta chains below, sequenced in a study of cytomegalovirus exposure and HLA in healthy donors. The PCR contained 60 Vbeta and 13 Jbeta primers. Sequenced by immunoSEQ multiplex PCR; TCRdb stores in-frame clones only, minus some. Seen here are 80,000 to 130,000 clones, around 80% observed once, and the top ten hold 13% to 15%. Sequenced: PBMCs. The receptors come from a male donor in good health and CMV-seropositive.

V is TRBV18 and J is TRBJ1-4, with D hard to call. The CDR3 consists of 15 residues. The V gene's germline CDR1 is KGHSH and CDR2 LQKENI. V gave up 4 bases and J gave up 4 bases, with 13 bases separating them. The CDR3 sequence is CASSQGRSYNEKLFF. The DNA for the CDR3 is TGTGCCAGCTCACAAGGTCGTAGCTATAATGAAAAACTGTTTTTT.

As concerns this clone: Other nucleotide sequences in the sample specify the same CDR3. This chain connects TRBV1 to TRBJ2-7; TRBD1, as called in the table, went unchecked against the DNA. TRBV1 is a recognized pseudogene. The CDR3 covers 15 residues. The chain's CDR3 is CTSSQDGRGGYEQYF. CDR3 DNA: TGCACCAGCAGCCAGGATGGAAGAGGGGGATACGAGCAGTACTTC.